This section outlines one TCR beta chain sequence together with its context. The target antigen is unknown. The PCR ran on 60 Vbeta and 13 Jbeta primers. Assay: immunoSEQ multiplex PCR; the TCRdb copy retains only in-frame clones and omits some. The sample carries 180,000 or so clones, about four fifths recorded once. This sample stems from a study of cytomegalovirus exposure and HLA in healthy donors. The study's findings and limits: Analyzed later, association rates of TCRs varied across HLA loci, with DRB1 most and HLA-C fewest. It was 164 TCR beta chains that were listed as cytomegalovirus-associated.

The CDR3 has 13 amino acids. CDR1 and CDR2 (germline): MNHNY, SVGAGI (reference sequence). What was sequenced was PBMCs. V is TRBV6-6 and J is TRBJ2-5; D is unresolved. The DNA matches TRBJ2-7 better at its end, which makes the J call doubtful. The TCR sequence derives from a boy aged 2 to 10 in good health and CMV-seronegative. The CDR3 reads CASSYPETYEQYF. In nucleotides, the CDR3 is TGTGCCAGCAGCTATCCCGAAACCTACGAGCAGTACTTC.